Below, 20 T cell receptor beta chains from the same sample are listed, as sequenced in a study of blood T cell repertoires in COVID-19. Data came from immunoSEQ multiplex PCR; TCRdb stores just in-frame clones and leaves some out. Of 70,000 to 85,000 clones in the sample, approximately 90% were seen once. Sequenced: peripheral blood. These receptors came from a man between 65 and 85 years old with active or convalescent COVID-19.

The genes are TRBV6-5 and TRBJ2-5, with a weak D call TRBD2 (5 bases). The CDR3 loop spans 12 amino acids. CDR1 MNHEY and CDR2 SVGAGI come from the germline V gene. V lost 0 bases, J lost 7 bases, and 6 bases lay in between. Here the CDR3 DNA reads TGTGCCAGCAGTTACTCGAGCGGGACCCAGTACTTC. Translation gives CASSYSSGTQYF.

The chain employs TRBV28 and TRBJ1-4, with 9 bases aligning to TRBD1. V shed 4 bases, J shed 8 bases, and the junction held 8 bases outside the gene matches. The V gene's germline CDR1 is MDHEN and CDR2 SYDVKM. The CDR3 extends over 15 amino acids. The CDR3 DNA is TGTGCCAGCAGTTCCTTGACAGGGGGAGCGGAAAAACTGTTTTTT. This encodes CASSSLTGGAEKLFF.

The chain has TRBV28 and TRBJ2-1; the match to TRBD2 covers 8 bases. Losses at the gene ends were 3 bases for V and 7 bases for J; bases not matched to a gene: 11. Per the germline V gene, CDR1 is MDHEN and CDR2 is SYDVKM. The CDR3 covers 16 residues. As DNA, the CDR3 is TGTGCCAGCAGTTTCGGGCGGGCGGGGGGTCGAAATGAGCAGTTCTTC. It translates to CASSFGRAGGRNEQFF.

The V gene is TRBV19, the J gene TRBJ1-5, with D unclear. Trimming took off 6 bases at V and 4 bases at J, with 16 bases between the two ends. Germline V gives CDR1 LNHDA, CDR2 SQIVND (reference sequence). This CDR3 region has 15 residues. The CDR3 loop reads CASSLLLRGNQPQHF. CDR3 nucleotides: TGTGCCAGTAGCCTCCTTTTAAGAGGAAATCAGCCCCAGCATTTT.

This clone was seen only once. The chain links TRBV27 to TRBJ2-3; weak D call: TRBD1 (6 bases). The CDR3 has 15 residues. Germline assignment: CDR1 MNHEY and CDR2 SMNVEV (reference sequence). V was trimmed by 2 bases and J by 4 bases, leaving 13 bases between them. The chain's CDR3 is CASSLGTGNADTQYF. CDR3 in DNA: TGTGCCAGCAGTTTAGGTACAGGGAACGCAGATACGCAGTATTTT.

The rearrangement uses TRBV7-8 and TRBJ1-6, with D tentatively TRBD1 (6 bases). The CDR3 extends over 16 amino acids. The V and J ends lost 1 base and 8 bases respectively, with 15 bases between them. Germline V gene data show CDR1 as SGHVS and CDR2 as FQNEAQ. CDR3: CASSLGNRDTHSPLHF. The CDR3, as DNA: TGTGCCAGCAGCTTAGGGAACCGGGACACCCATTCACCCCTCCACTTT.

V is TRBV10-3 and J is TRBJ1-5, with a possible D match to TRBD1 (6 bases). Trimming took 0 bases from V and 2 from J, leaving 11 bases between them. Germline V lookup: CDR1 ENHRY, CDR2 SYGVKD. This CDR3 region has 16 residues. The CDR3 coding sequence is TGTGCCATCAGTGAGTCTGGGGACATGGGCAATCAGCCCCAGCATTTT. Amino acids: CAISESGDMGNQPQHF.

The DNA of the CDR3 is TGTGCCAGCAGCCCGTCGGTTAGCTACGAGCAGTACTTC. It encodes CASSPSVSYEQYF. The chain is built from TRBV6-5 and TRBJ2-7; no definite D call. Between the trimmed V and J ends, which lost 6 bases and 3 bases, there was a span of 12 bases. Germline lookup yields CDR1 MNHEY and CDR2 SVGAGI. This CDR3 comprises 13 residues.

J is TRBJ1-3 and V is TRBV5-1, with a weak D call TRBD1 (5 bases). Germline CDR1 SGHRS, CDR2 YFSETQ. V shed 4 bases and J shed 2 bases, with 16 bases lying between them. This CDR3 contains 16 residues. The CDR3 bases are TGCGCCAGCAGCCGCCAACAGGCTGATCCTGGAAACACCATATATTTT. Translated: CASSRQQADPGNTIYF. Combining the CDR3 with reference TRBV5-1 and TRBJ1-3 gives the whole variable domain KAGVTQTPRYLIKTRGQQVTLSCSPISGHRSVSWYQQTPGQGLQFLFEYFSETQRNKGNFPGRFSGRQFSNSRSEMNVSTLELGDSALYLCASSRQQADPGNTIYFGEGSWLTVV.

The V and J genes are TRBV5-1 and TRBJ2-5; TRBD2 aligns across 7 bases. The V and J ends lost 3 bases and 5 bases, in that order; junction bases with no gene match: 13. The CDR3 runs 16 residues. Germline V gene sequence: CDR1 SGHRS, CDR2 YFSETQ. The CDR3 protein is CASSSGRGRAAETQYF. The CDR3 DNA sequence: TGCGCCAGCAGCTCCGGGCGGGGGAGGGCCGCGGAGACCCAGTACTTC.

Worth noting for this clone: A junction boundary mismatches the germline segment, possibly from a read error. The V call is TRBV30, the J call TRBJ1-5; 7 nucleotides agree with TRBD1. The CDR3 has 16 residues. The germline V gene encodes CDR1 GTSNPN and CDR2 SVGIG (reference sequence). The CDR3 DNA sequence: TGTGCCTGGAGTGTCGGACAGGTCTATAGCATTCAGCCCCAGCATTTT. Protein: CAWSVGQVYSIQPQHF.

The chain employs TRBV9 and TRBJ2-3, with 9 positions matching TRBD2. Trimming took 0 bases from V and 5 from J; bases not matched to a gene: 7. Germline lookup yields CDR1 SGDLS and CDR2 YYNGEE. CDR3 length: 16 amino acids. The CDR3 nucleotides are TGTGCCAGCAGCGTAGCTGCGGGAGGGCTCGGAGATACGCAGTATTTT. It yields the protein CASSVAAGGLGDTQYF.

The chain has TRBV5-1 and TRBJ2-7, with 14 bases lining up with TRBD2. Germline V CDR1 and CDR2: SGHRS, YFSETQ. The CDR3 is 15 amino acids. V dropped 2 bases and J dropped 6; count of bases not matched to a gene: 4. Here the CDR3 reads CASSFGLAGGAEQYF. CDR3 in DNA: TGCGCCAGCAGCTTTGGACTAGCGGGGGGCGCCGAGCAGTACTTC.

The V gene is TRBV19, the J gene TRBJ1-5; D unresolved. This CDR3 is built from 16 residues. V lost 5 bases and J lost 0, with 14 bases in between. CDR1 LNHDA and CDR2 SQIVND come from the germline V gene (reference sequence). The CDR3 here is CASSHPPSYSNQPQHF. Written as DNA, the CDR3 is TGTGCCAGTAGTCACCCCCCGAGCTATAGCAATCAGCCCCAGCATTTT.

The gene calls are TRBV28 and TRBJ2-2, with 11 bases aligning to TRBD2. The CDR3 consists of 15 residues. CDR1 and CDR2 from the germline V gene are MDHEN and SYDVKM. The junction had 0 bases not matched to a gene; V was cut back by 6 bases and J by 0 bases. CDR3 in amino acids: CASRLAGANTGELFF. The DNA for the CDR3 is TGTGCCAGCAGACTAGCGGGAGCGAACACCGGGGAGCTGTTTTTT.

The CDR3 region is CASSQDATEETQYF. The DNA for the CDR3 is TGTGCCAGCAGCCAAGATGCGACAGAAGAGACCCAGTACTTC. This rearrangement joins TRBV3-1 (or the pseudogene TRBV3-2) to TRBJ2-5, with TRBD1 as a possible D gene (5 bases). Germline loops: CDR1 LGHDT, CDR2 YNNKEL (reference sequence). The CDR3 runs to 14 residues. V was clipped by 0 bases and J by 3 bases, with 8 bases between them.

This chain links TRBV3-1 (or the pseudogene TRBV3-2) with TRBJ1-4; D is unresolved. The CDR3 is 14 residues long. Trimming took off 6 bases at V and 7 bases at J, with 15 bases between the two ends. The germline gives CDR1 LGHDT, CDR2 YNNKEL (reference sequence). The CDR3 nucleotides are TGTGCCAGCAGGGCGGCGGGGTATGTTGAAAAACTGTTTTTT. This gives the protein CASRAAGYVEKLFF.

This rearrangement joins TRBV5-6 to TRBJ1-2; 7 positions agree with TRBD1. Germline V lookup: CDR1 SGHDT, CDR2 YYEEEE. J was trimmed by 2 bases and V by 6 bases; bases with no gene match: 7. CDR3 length equals 14 residues. The CDR3 bases are TGTGCCAGCATCACGGGACAGACAAACTATGGCTACACCTTC. It yields the protein CASITGQTNYGYTF. Filled out from reference TRBV5-6 and TRBJ1-2, the complete variable domain reads DAGVTQSPTHLIKTRGQQVTLRCSPKSGHDTVSWYQQALGQGPQFIFQYYEEEERQRGNFPDRFSGHQFPNYSSELNVNALLLGDSALYLCASITGQTNYGYTFGSGTRLTVV.

The table lists this clone with a few counts. This chain joins TRBV19 and TRBJ2-4, with D uncertain. CDR1 is LNHDA, CDR2 SQIVND, per germline (reference sequence). V was cut by 3 bases and J by 6 bases, with 15 bases left in between. This CDR3 is built from 15 residues. The CDR3 coding sequence is TGTGCCAGTAGTATCAGGCAGGCCAATTTAAACATTCAGTACTTC. Translating gives CASSIRQANLNIQYF.

This chain joins TRBV27 and TRBJ2-5, with TRBD2 matching over 10 bases. The CDR3 consists of 15 residues. J gave up 6 bases and V 3 bases, and 7 bases lay outside the gene matches. Germline-derived CDR1 and CDR2 are MNHEY and SMNVEV (reference sequence). Here the CDR3 DNA reads TGTGCCAGCAGTTTCCAAGCGGGAGGGCCGAAGACCCAGTACTTC. Translated, it gives CASSFQAGGPKTQYF.